These T cell receptor beta chains were read from a single sample in a study of somatic mutations in cytotoxic T cells in rheumatoid arthritis. Clones were read by immunoSEQ multiplex PCR, and TCRdb kept only the in-frame ones, dropping some. Of some 30,000 clones listed, around nine tenths are singletons. Sequenced input: CD8+ T cells sorted from blood. These receptor sequences come from an adult with rheumatoid arthritis. Both conserved end residues are part of each CDR3. D genes are given only for firm matches. Size tells how often a clone was seen (once, few, many) or the class of an expanded clone, and some rows leave it out.

d_call	v_call	j_call	clone_size	cdr3_nt	cdr3_aa
-	TRBV28	TRBJ2-7	once	TGTGCCAGCAGTGGCACGGGGCTACACGAGCAGTACTTC	CASSGTGLHEQYF
-	TRBV6-5	TRBJ1-5	-	TGTGCCAGCGGGGTGGGGAATCAGCCCCAGCATTTT	CASGVGNQPQHF
TRBD1	TRBV19	TRBJ1-5	-	TGTGCCAGTAGTACCAGCCCTCGGACAGGGGGAAGTCAGCCCCAGCATTTT	CASSTSPRTGGSQPQHF
-	TRBV2	TRBJ1-1	-	TGTGCCAGCGGGTGGAGAGCAGTTGAAGCTTTCTTT	CASGWRAVEAFF
TRBD1	TRBV2	TRBJ2-2	-	TGTGCCAGCAGTATGCAGGGGGCCGGCACCGGGGAGCTGTTTTTT	CASSMQGAGTGELFF
-	TRBV6-5	TRBJ1-2	-	TGTGCCAGCAGTTTGGGCAGAAACGGAGCTAACTATGGCTACACCTTC	CASSLGRNGANYGYTF
-	TRBV7-6	TRBJ2-1	-	TGTGCCAGCAGCTTAGTGGCGGCGATGTTGGGTGTTGAGCAGTTCTTC	CASSLVAAMLGVEQFF
-	TRBV6-5	TRBJ2-7	-	TGTGCCAGCAGTCATCGGGGTTACGAGCAGTACTTC	CASSHRGYEQYF
TRBD1	TRBV15	TRBJ1-2	-	TGTGCCACTTGTGATCTGGACAGGTCCACCCTTTTTCAGGACTACACCTTC	CATCDLDRSTLFQDYTF
-	TRBV28	TRBJ2-5	-	TGTGCCAGCAGTTTAGGGGGCCCCCGCCCCCAAGAGACCCAGTACTTC	CASSLGGPRPQETQYF
TRBD1	TRBV5-1	TRBJ2-7	-	TGCGCCAGCAGCTCCGGACAGGGGGCCTACGAGCAGTACTTC	CASSSGQGAYEQYF
-	TRBV15	TRBJ2-6	-	TGTGCCACCAGCAGAGGGGCAGGGGATGGGGCCAACGTCCTGACTTTC	CATSRGAGDGANVLTF
-	TRBV11-2	TRBJ1-1	-	TGTGCCAGCAGCTTAGCGGGACGTTTGAACACTGAAGCTTTCTTT	CASSLAGRLNTEAFF
TRBD1	TRBV7-9	TRBJ2-4	-	TGTGCCAGCAGCCCTGGACAGGAGGCCAAAAACATTCAGTACTTC	CASSPGQEAKNIQYF
-	TRBV27	TRBJ1-4	-	TGTGCCAGCAGTTCACTGGCGACAGGTGAAAAACTGTTTTTT	CASSSLATGEKLFF
TRBD1	TRBV20-1	TRBJ2-7	-	TGCAGCGTCAAGGGGGCGGGCGAGCAGTACTTC	CSVKGAGEQYF
TRBD2	TRBV7-2	TRBJ2-7	once	TGTGCCAGCAGACACGGACTAGCAGGAGGACACGAGCAGTACTTC	CASRHGLAGGHEQYF
-	TRBV6-6	TRBJ2-1	-	TGTGCCAGCAGTTACGATCGGGGCCACAATGAGCAGTTCTTC	CASSYDRGHNEQFF
-	TRBV4-1	TRBJ2-7	-	TGCGCCAGCAGCCACCCCGGGCCAGCGAACGAGCAGTACTTC	CASSHPGPANEQYF
-	TRBV11-2	TRBJ1-5	-	TGTGCCAGCAGCCGCGAGGGAAATAGCAATCAGCCCCAGCATTTT	CASSREGNSNQPQHF
-	TRBV19	TRBJ1-5	-	TGTGCCAGTAGTACCGAAGCCGAGAATAGCAATCAGCCCCAGCATTTT	CASSTEAENSNQPQHF
-	TRBV10-1	TRBJ2-3	-	TGCGCCAGCAGTGAGTTTAGGAGTAGCACAGATACGCAGTATTTT	CASSEFRSSTDTQYF
-	TRBV28	TRBJ2-1	-	TGTGCCAGCAGCCCTGGGGGGCTGAGCTCCTACAATGAGCAGTTCTTC	CASSPGGLSSYNEQFF
TRBD1	TRBV5-5	TRBJ2-7	-	TGTGCCAGCAGCTTGTTACACCCGCTCTACAGGGGGCGCCTCTACGAGCAGTACTTC	CASSLLHPLYRGRLYEQYF
-	TRBV2	TRBJ2-7	-	TGTGCCAGCAGAATAAGCCAGGGATCCTCCTACGAGCAGTACTTC	CASRISQGSSYEQYF
-	TRBV5-6	TRBJ2-7	-	TGTGCCAGCACCCTCGGGATGAGGACTACCTACGAGCAGTACTTC	CASTLGMRTTYEQYF
-	TRBV13	TRBJ2-7	-	TGTGCCAGCAGCTCGGGACTCAAAGGGGACCCGTACTTC	CASSSGLKGDPYF
-	TRBV6-5	TRBJ1-1	-	TGTGCCAGCACCGTATTGGGACGGACGAACACTGAAGCTTTCTTT	CASTVLGRTNTEAFF
TRBD1	TRBV5-1	TRBJ2-3	-	TGCGCCAGCTCTTACGAAGCCACCACGGGACAGTCAGATACGCAGTATTTT	CASSYEATTGQSDTQYF
-	TRBV4-1	TRBJ1-3	-	TGCGCCAGCAGCCAAGTGCACCGGCTAGACCTGGGAAACACCATATATTTT	CASSQVHRLDLGNTIYF
-	TRBV4-1	TRBJ2-5	-	TGCGCCAGCAGCCAAGATCCCAGCGGAGTCTGGGAGACCCAGTACTTC	CASSQDPSGVWETQYF
-	TRBV28	TRBJ2-1	-	TGTGCCAGCATCGAAGAGGGGCCCAGGCTAGCGAGGTCCTACAATGAGCAGTTCTTC	CASIEEGPRLARSYNEQFF
-	TRBV11-2	TRBJ2-7	few	TGTGCCAGCAGCTGGGACGGCTACGAGCAGTACTTC	CASSWDGYEQYF
TRBD1	TRBV19	TRBJ1-4	-	TGTGCCAGTAGTATAGACGTGGACAGGGGGATTGAAAAACTGTTTTTT	CASSIDVDRGIEKLFF
TRBD1	TRBV19	TRBJ1-4	-	TGTGCCAGTAGCCTGGACAGGGGAGGAACTAATGAAAAACTGTTTTTT	CASSLDRGGTNEKLFF
TRBD1	TRBV28	TRBJ1-5	-	TGTGCCAGCAGTCCGAGGGGGCTCGGCAATCAGCCCCAGCATTTT	CASSPRGLGNQPQHF
-	TRBV5-6	TRBJ2-7	-	TGTGCCAGCAGCGCAGGGTTTGGCGCCTACGAGCAGTACTTC	CASSAGFGAYEQYF
-	TRBV2	TRBJ2-7	-	TGTGCCAGCAAAGACTGGTCCTACGAGCAGTACTTC	CASKDWSYEQYF
-	TRBV9	TRBJ1-5	once	TGTGCCAGCAGCTTAGGAGGGGGTGGCCAGCCCCAGCATTTT	CASSLGGGGQPQHF
-	TRBV19	TRBJ2-1	-	TGTGCCAGTAGTATAGGTGACAGTTATGAGCAGTTCTTC	CASSIGDSYEQFF
-	TRBV5-4	TRBJ2-1	-	TGTGCCAGCAGCTTGGACGGCGTGACTACCTACAATGAGCAGTTCTTC	CASSLDGVTTYNEQFF
-	TRBV30	TRBJ1-1	-	TGTGCCTCCCGGAGGGGAAGTATAATGAACACTGAAGCTTTCTTT	CASRRGSIMNTEAFF
-	TRBV7-9	TRBJ2-6	-	TGTGCCAGCGGTACCGGAGGCACTGGGGCCAACGTCCTGACTTTC	CASGTGGTGANVLTF